Each of the 14 T cell receptor beta chains below was sequenced from the same sample in a study of a mutant IDH1 vaccine in newly diagnosed glioma. Time point specified: week 5, during vaccination. Each dose of the vaccine consisted of 300 ug of mutant IDH1 20-mer peptide, with topical imiquimod. The table came from immunoSEQ multiplex PCR; TCRdb's copy has only in-frame clones and leaves some out. The sample records 40,000 or so clones, 75% to 80% being singletons. No antigen has been assigned to these receptors. The sequenced sample was PBMCs, obtained from a glioma patient whose treatment included an IDH1 peptide vaccine. These receptors were collected from a man aged 40-55 years with glioma.

This clone was recorded only once. The chain is built from TRBV6-4 and TRBJ2-3; D not certain. This CDR3 is 14 amino acids long. The V gene's germline CDR1 is MRHNA and CDR2 SNTAGT. With 2 bases removed from V and 0 bases from J, the gap between germline ends came to 6 bases. CDR3 in amino acids: CASSDDESTDTQYF. DNA for the CDR3: TGTGCCAGCAGTGACGATGAGAGCACAGATACGCAGTATTTT.

V and J are TRBV19 and TRBJ2-1; TRBD1 aligns across 12 bases. Germline lookup yields CDR1 LNHDA and CDR2 SQIVND (reference sequence). The CDR3 is 16 residues long. V lost 4 bases and J lost 6; bases outside the gene matches: 7. Here the CDR3 reads CASSKPGQGAINEQFF. The DNA of the CDR3 is TGTGCCAGTAGTAAACCGGGACAGGGGGCCATCAATGAGCAGTTCTTC.

The chain joins TRBV5-1 to TRBJ1-1; a weak D match, TRBD1 (6 bases). The V and J ends lost 4 bases and 2 bases respectively, with 12 bases between them. CDR1 is SGHRS and CDR2 is YFSETQ in the germline V gene. The CDR3 covers 14 residues. The CDR3 region is CASSEGGPNTEAFF. The CDR3 DNA reads TGCGCCAGCAGCGAAGGGGGGCCTAACACTGAAGCTTTCTTT.

CDR3 region: CASSPGRWSYNEQFF. In nucleotides, the CDR3 is TGTGCCAGCTCACCGGGACGGTGGTCCTACAATGAGCAGTTCTTC. This chain links TRBV18 with TRBJ2-1; D tentatively fits TRBD1 or TRBD2 (5 bases each). Trimming shortened V by 3 bases and J by 1 base, and 10 bases separated the two germline ends. Germline V gene lookup returns CDR1 KGHSH and CDR2 LQKENI. The CDR3 loop spans 15 amino acids. Full variable domain (rest looked up from reference TRBV18 and TRBJ2-1): NAGVMQNPRHLVRRRGQEARLRCSPMKGHSHVYWYRQLPEEGLKFMVYLQKENIIDESGMPKERFSAEFPKEGPSILRIQQVVRGDSAAYFCASSPGRWSYNEQFFGPGTRLTVL.

V usage is TRBV27 and J usage is TRBJ2-1, with D tentatively TRBD2 (6 bases). The ends were cut back, 10 bases at V and 6 bases at J, with 10 bases in the middle. The V gene's germline CDR1 is MNHEY and CDR2 SMNVEV (reference sequence). There are 11 residues in the CDR3. As DNA, the CDR3 is TGTGCCACCAGGAGGGGCAATGAGCAGTTCTTC. It encodes CATRRGNEQFF.

This chain joins TRBV6-5 and TRBJ1-2, with no clear D. Per germline, CDR1 MNHEY and CDR2 SVGAGI. The CDR3 is 15 amino acids. V was cut by 2 bases and J by 0 bases, with 10 bases left in between. In nucleotides, the CDR3 is TGTGCCAGCAGTTACGGGGAGACTACTAACTATGGCTACACCTTC. Translation: CASSYGETTNYGYTF.

The chain combines TRBV5-1 with TRBJ1-4; D may be TRBD1 (6 bases). Germline V lookup: CDR1 SGHRS, CDR2 YFSETQ. V was clipped by 4 bases and J by 8 bases, with 15 bases between them. The CDR3 is made up of 14 amino acids. The CDR3 reads CASSKSGAGEKLFF. The CDR3 coding sequence is TGCGCCAGCAGCAAGTCAGGGGCCGGGGAAAAACTGTTTTTT.

The chain recombines TRBV5-6 with TRBJ1-5, with D hard to call. In germline, CDR1 is SGHDT, CDR2 YYEEEE. The CDR3 totals 12 residues. V lost 1 base and J 3 bases, leaving 2 bases between the germline ends. The CDR3 sequence: CASSLFNQPQHF. The CDR3 DNA is TGTGCCAGCAGCTTGTTCAATCAGCCCCAGCATTTT.

The rearrangement links TRBV9 to TRBJ2-1, with 10 bases matching TRBD2. J gave up 7 bases and V 0 bases, and 7 bases lay outside the gene matches. The CDR3 is 16 residues long. Germline lookup yields CDR1 SGDLS and CDR2 YYNGEE. The CDR3 loop reads CASSVGGTSGANEQFF. The CDR3 DNA sequence: TGTGCCAGCAGCGTAGGCGGAACTAGCGGGGCTAATGAGCAGTTCTTC.

The V and J genes are TRBV25-1 and TRBJ1-2; D unresolved. Germline CDR1 and CDR2: MGHDK and SYGVNS. V was pared by 1 base and J by 3 bases, with 9 bases between. The CDR3 runs 14 residues. The CDR3 protein is CASSEWTRDYGYTF. The CDR3 nucleotides read TGTGCCAGCAGTGAATGGACGAGGGACTATGGCTACACCTTC.

J is TRBJ2-7 and V is TRBV5-6, with TRBD2 matching over 10 bases. V shed 0 bases, J shed 6 bases, and the junction held 3 bases outside the gene matches. CDR3 length: 14 amino acids. Germline CDR1 and CDR2: SGHDT and YYEEEE. This CDR3 reads CASSLGLAGAEQYF. CDR3 DNA: TGTGCCAGCAGCTTGGGGCTAGCGGGGGCCGAGCAGTACTTC.

The rearrangement links TRBV9 to TRBJ1-1; weak D call: TRBD1 (5 bases). This CDR3 region has 16 residues. V was cut by 1 base and J by 6 bases, with 19 bases left in between. Germline V gives CDR1 SGDLS, CDR2 YYNGEE. The CDR3 DNA follows: TGTGCCAGCAGCGTACAAGACAGCCTAGGGAGGTCTGAAGCTTTCTTT. It translates to CASSVQDSLGRSEAFF.

The chain recombines TRBV4-1 with TRBJ2-7; D gene uncertain. The germline CDR1 and CDR2 sequences are MGHRA and YSYEKL. V dropped 4 bases and J dropped 4 bases, with 17 bases sitting between them. This CDR3 region has 15 residues. The CDR3 DNA is TGCGCCAGCAGCCCCTCGGCGATCACACCGTACGAGCAGTACTTC. Its protein is CASSPSAITPYEQYF.

This clone was counted only a few times. The rearrangement links TRBV20-1 to TRBJ1-1; D uncertain. Trimming pared 7 bases from V and 10 bases from J, leaving 16 bases between. This CDR3 has 11 residues. The germline V gene encodes CDR1 DFQATT and CDR2 SNEGSKA (reference sequence). CDR3 protein: CSVSLAVGAFF. CDR3 nucleotide sequence: TGCAGTGTGAGTCTTGCAGTAGGAGCTTTCTTT.